This is a list of T cell receptor beta chains from one sample in a study of cytomegalovirus exposure and HLA in healthy donors. Profiled with immunoSEQ multiplex PCR; TCRdb holds only in-frame clones, not every one. The table has more than 300,000 clones, 75% to 90% seen once. Sequenced: PBMCs. The receptors come from a woman between 18 and 29 years old in good health and CMV-seronegative. Each CDR3 is given with its conserved first and last residue. The order of the fields is D gene, clone size, J gene, V gene, CDR3 DNA, CDR3 protein. The D gene is left open where the match is weak. Some rows mark clone size as missing; the rest say once, few, many or name a class of expanded clone.

NA,NA,TRBJ2-7,TRBV27,TGTGCCAGCATGGAACAGGGTTCCGTCTACGAGCAGTACTTC,CASMEQGSVYEQYF
NA,NA,TRBJ2-1,TRBV5-1,TGCGCCAGCAGGGGCGGGACGGGCACTTACAATGAGCAGTTCTTC,CASRGGTGTYNEQFF
TRBD2,NA,TRBJ2-1,TRBV7-7,TGTGCCAGCAGCTTAGGGACTAGCGGAGGCTACAATGAGCAGTTCTTC,CASSLGTSGGYNEQFF
NA,NA,TRBJ2-7,TRBV2,TGTGCCACCCAGAGATCGGACGGGCAGGGCGAGCAGTACTTC,CATQRSDGQGEQYF
NA,NA,TRBJ1-5,TRBV4-1,TGCGCCAGCAGCCAAGGGGGCAGGGGTGATGAACAGCCCCAGCATTTT,CASSQGGRGDEQPQHF
NA,few,TRBJ1-1,TRBV5-6,TGTGCCAGCAGCTTGCGGCAGGGATTGAACACTGAAGCTTTCTTT,CASSLRQGLNTEAFF
NA,NA,TRBJ2-1,TRBV27,TGTGCCAGCCAGCAGCCGGGTGAGGGCACGGACAATGAGCAGTTCTTC,CASQQPGEGTDNEQFF
NA,once,TRBJ2-7,TRBV28,TGTGCCAGCAGTTCTCCAGACTCATCCTACGAGCAGTACTTC,CASSSPDSSYEQYF
NA,NA,TRBJ1-2,TRBV18,TGTGCCAGCTCACCACTACAGGAAACTACAAGCTATGGCTACACCTTC,CASSPLQETTSYGYTF
TRBD2,NA,TRBJ2-5,TRBV6-5,TGTGCCAGCAGTCTAGCGGGAGGGCCGAGGCAGACCCAGTACTTC,CASSLAGGPRQTQYF
NA,NA,TRBJ2-6,TRBV14,TGTGCCAGCAGCCAAGGCAGCTCTGGGGCCAACGTCCTGACTTTC,CASSQGSSGANVLTF
TRBD1,NA,TRBJ1-1,TRBV5-4,TGTGCCAGCAGACCAGGGGGCCCATCACCCGACACTGAAGCTTTCTTT,CASRPGGPSPDTEAFF
NA,NA,TRBJ2-3,TRBV14,TGTGCCAGCAGCCAGCGTCTTGGGACACGCGAGTCATGGCAGTATTTT,CASSQRLGTRESWQYF
NA,NA,TRBJ2-1,TRBV4-3,TGCGCCAGCAGCCTTAGTCATGCAGACGTGGGCCGCTCCTACAATGAGCAGTTCTTC,CASSLSHADVGRSYNEQFF
NA,NA,TRBJ1-5,TRBV4-1,TGCGCCAGCAGCATACAGGGCCTCAATCAGCCCCAGCATTTT,CASSIQGLNQPQHF
TRBD1,NA,TRBJ1-1,TRBV2,TGTGCCAGCAGTGGGTTGAACAGGGGAAGTGGGGCCACTGAAGCTTTCTTT,CASSGLNRGSGATEAFF
NA,NA,TRBJ2-7,TRBV6-6,TGTGCCAGCAGTTACTCCAGGCTAACCTACGAGCAGTACTTC,CASSYSRLTYEQYF
TRBD1,few,TRBJ1-2,TRBV2,TGTGCCACACGGGACAGGGGGCCCTATGGCTACACCTTC,CATRDRGPYGYTF
NA,NA,TRBJ1-2,TRBV7-2,TGTGCCAGCAGCTACGACAGCGTAGCTAACTATGGCTACACCTTC,CASSYDSVANYGYTF
TRBD1,NA,TRBJ1-2,TRBV15,TGTGCCACCAGCTCCCGGGACAGGGGACACGGCTACACCTTC,CATSSRDRGHGYTF
NA,NA,TRBJ1-1,TRBV19,TGTGCCAGTAACCGCGGCAGGGCTAACACTGAAGCTTTCTTT,CASNRGRANTEAFF
TRBD2,NA,TRBJ2-7,TRBV4-1,TGCGCCAGCAGCAACCCGGTAGCGGGAACCCGCTCCTACGAGCAGTACTTC,CASSNPVAGTRSYEQYF
TRBD2,NA,TRBJ2-1,TRBV5-1,TGCGCCAGCAGCCTCGGGACTAGCTACTACAATGAGCAGTTCTTC,CASSLGTSYYNEQFF
NA,NA,TRBJ1-1,TRBV10-3,TGTGCCATCACTAAGAATCCGATTGGAGGGGACACTGAAGCTTTCTTT,CAITKNPIGGDTEAFF
NA,NA,TRBJ2-5,TRBV29-1,TGCAGCGTTGAAGGACAGGACCAAGAGACCCAGTACTTC,CSVEGQDQETQYF
TRBD1,once,TRBJ1-5,TRBV19,TGTGCCAGTAAACAGGGGGCTTCTTTTTCCCCCGATCAGCCCCAGCATTTT,CASKQGASFSPDQPQHF
NA,NA,TRBJ2-7,TRBV4-2,TGTGCCAGCAGCCAAGGACTAACAGCTTACGAGCAGTACTTC,CASSQGLTAYEQYF
TRBD2,NA,TRBJ2-1,TRBV4-3,TGCGCCAGCAGCCAAGAAACCAGGCTAGCGGGAGATCCCGCGCAGTTCTTC,CASSQETRLAGDPAQFF
NA,NA,TRBJ2-4,TRBV4-2,TGTGCCAGCAGCCAGGACTTCCTAGCTACCGGCAAAAACATTCAGTACTTC,CASSQDFLATGKNIQYF
NA,NA,TRBJ1-5,TRBV6-6,TGTGCCAGCAGTGTCGACAGGTTCTATCAGCCCCAGCATTTT,CASSVDRFYQPQHF
NA,few,TRBJ2-3,TRBV9,TGTGCCAGCAGCGTCGATCGGGGGTCCGATACGCAGTATTTT,CASSVDRGSDTQYF
NA,once,TRBJ2-1,TRBV14,TGTGCCAGCAGCCCCGGTCTTGGGGGAGGAACGGAACACAATGAGCAGTTCTTC,CASSPGLGGGTEHNEQFF
NA,once,TRBJ1-1,TRBV5-6,TGTGCCACCCATAGGACAATGAACACTGAAGCTTTCTTT,CATHRTMNTEAFF
NA,NA,TRBJ2-1,TRBV7-6,TGTGCCAGCAGCTTATCCCGTCCCGACTATTGGTTCAATGAGCAGTTCTTC,CASSLSRPDYWFNEQFF
TRBD2,once,TRBJ2-7,TRBV28,TGTGCCAGCAGCCCCCGGGAGGCCTACGAGCAGTACTTC,CASSPREAYEQYF
TRBD2,once,TRBJ2-7,TRBV7-2,TGTGCCAGCAGCTTAAGTCCGACTAGCGGGAACCCTAGCTACGAGCAGTACTTC,CASSLSPTSGNPSYEQYF
TRBD1,NA,TRBJ2-7,TRBV7-9,TGTGCCAGCAGCTCCCGCGGCTCGACAGGGCAGAACTACGAGCAGTACTTC,CASSSRGSTGQNYEQYF
TRBD2,NA,TRBJ2-7,TRBV9,TGTGCCAGCAGCCCATCGTCACAGAGACTAGCGGACGAGCAGTACTTC,CASSPSSQRLADEQYF
NA,once,TRBJ2-1,TRBV4-1,TGCGCCAGCAGCCCCAGGACAGCCGAGCAGTTCTTC,CASSPRTAEQFF
NA,NA,TRBJ2-7,TRBV7-9,TGTGCCAGCACCCAAAGTGGTGCAGGTCTTGCCTACGAGCAGTACTTC,CASTQSGAGLAYEQYF
NA,NA,TRBJ1-1,TRBV6-5,TGTGCCAGCAACTGGGAGAGAAACACTGAAGCTTTCTTT,CASNWERNTEAFF